Below are 5 T cell receptor beta chains sequenced from a single sample in a study of T cells expressing NK-cell markers. Using the 5' RACE reads, TCRdb records one entry per CDR3 protein without DNA. This sample's clone table lists 500,000 or so distinct CDR3 sequences. The sample comprised blood T cells: a sorted CD56 or NKG2C T cell subset, CD4+ or CD8+ T cells, or bulk PBMC T cells (not recorded which). The receptors come from a man younger than 30 in good health.

The V and J genes are TRBV6-1 and TRBJ1-2; the TCRdb call, TRBD1, lacks DNA for checking. This CDR3 has 14 amino acids. Per the germline V gene, CDR1 is MNHNS and CDR2 is SASEGT. CDR3 sequence: CASRTGEGVYGYTF.

The V and J genes are TRBV20-1 and TRBJ2-3; TCRdb selects TRBD2, and the lack of DNA leaves this call unchecked. Germline CDR1 and CDR2: DFQATT and SNEGSKA (reference sequence). The CDR3 sequence is 16 residues long. This CDR3 reads CSARASGGHSSDTQYF.

The V call is TRBV7-8, the J call TRBJ1-3. This CDR3 spans 11 amino acids. The germline V gene encodes CDR1 SGHVS and CDR2 FQNEAQ. CDR3 sequence reads: CASSIGNTIYF.

The V and J genes are TRBV6-5 and TRBJ2-2; the TCRdb D gene call, TRBD1, has no DNA to confirm it. The CDR3 has 14 residues. Germline CDR1 reads MNHEY; CDR2 reads SVGAGI. CDR3 residues: CASRMDRATGELFF.

The gene calls are TRBV5-1 and TRBJ2-1; TCRdb outputs TRBD1, but without DNA this stays unchecked. The length of the CDR3 is 12 residues. CDR1 SGHRS and CDR2 YFSETQ come from the germline V gene. CDR3 sequence reads: CASSGGDSSYFF.